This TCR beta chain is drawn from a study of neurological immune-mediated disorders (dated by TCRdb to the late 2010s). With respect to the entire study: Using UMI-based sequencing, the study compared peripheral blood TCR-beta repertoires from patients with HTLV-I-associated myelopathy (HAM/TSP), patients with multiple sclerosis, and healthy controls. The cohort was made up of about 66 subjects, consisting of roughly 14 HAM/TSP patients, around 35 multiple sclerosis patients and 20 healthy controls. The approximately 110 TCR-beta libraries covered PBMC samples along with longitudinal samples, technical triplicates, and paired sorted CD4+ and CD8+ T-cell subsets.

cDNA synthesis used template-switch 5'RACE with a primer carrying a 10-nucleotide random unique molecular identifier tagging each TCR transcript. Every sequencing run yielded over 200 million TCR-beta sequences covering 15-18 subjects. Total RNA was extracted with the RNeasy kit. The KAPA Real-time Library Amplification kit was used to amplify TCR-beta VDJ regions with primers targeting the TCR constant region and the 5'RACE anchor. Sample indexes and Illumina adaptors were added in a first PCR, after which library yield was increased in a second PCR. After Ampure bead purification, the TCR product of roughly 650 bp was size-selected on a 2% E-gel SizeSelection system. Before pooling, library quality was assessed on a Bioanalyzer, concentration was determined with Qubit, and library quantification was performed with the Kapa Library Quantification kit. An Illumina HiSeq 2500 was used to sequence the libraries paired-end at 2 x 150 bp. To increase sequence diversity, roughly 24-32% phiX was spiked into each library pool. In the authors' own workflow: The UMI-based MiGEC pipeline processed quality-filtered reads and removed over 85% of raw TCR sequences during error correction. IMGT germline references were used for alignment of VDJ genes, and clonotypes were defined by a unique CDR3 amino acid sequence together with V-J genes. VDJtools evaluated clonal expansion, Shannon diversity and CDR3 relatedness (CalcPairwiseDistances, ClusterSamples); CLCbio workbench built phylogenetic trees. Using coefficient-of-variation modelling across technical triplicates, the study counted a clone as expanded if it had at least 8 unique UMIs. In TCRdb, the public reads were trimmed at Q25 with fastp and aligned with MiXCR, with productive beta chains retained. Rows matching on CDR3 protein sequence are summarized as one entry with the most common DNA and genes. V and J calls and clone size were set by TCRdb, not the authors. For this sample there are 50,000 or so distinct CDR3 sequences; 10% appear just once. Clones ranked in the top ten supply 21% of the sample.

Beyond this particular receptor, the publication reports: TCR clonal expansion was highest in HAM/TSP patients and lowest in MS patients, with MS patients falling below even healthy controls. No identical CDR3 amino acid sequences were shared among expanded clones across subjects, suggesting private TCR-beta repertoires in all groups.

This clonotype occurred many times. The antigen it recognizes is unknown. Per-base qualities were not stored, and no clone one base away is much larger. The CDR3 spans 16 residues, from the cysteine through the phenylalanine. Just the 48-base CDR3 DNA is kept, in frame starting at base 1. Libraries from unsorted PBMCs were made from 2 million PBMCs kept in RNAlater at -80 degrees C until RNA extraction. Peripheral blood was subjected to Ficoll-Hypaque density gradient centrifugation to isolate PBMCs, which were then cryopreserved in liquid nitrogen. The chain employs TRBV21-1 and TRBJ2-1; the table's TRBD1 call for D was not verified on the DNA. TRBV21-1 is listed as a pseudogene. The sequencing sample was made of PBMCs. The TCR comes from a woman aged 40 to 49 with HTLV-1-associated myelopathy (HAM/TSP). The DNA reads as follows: TGTGCCAGCAGCAAGGGAGGCAGGGGGAAACACAATGAGCAGTTCTTC. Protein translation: CASSKGGRGKHNEQFF.